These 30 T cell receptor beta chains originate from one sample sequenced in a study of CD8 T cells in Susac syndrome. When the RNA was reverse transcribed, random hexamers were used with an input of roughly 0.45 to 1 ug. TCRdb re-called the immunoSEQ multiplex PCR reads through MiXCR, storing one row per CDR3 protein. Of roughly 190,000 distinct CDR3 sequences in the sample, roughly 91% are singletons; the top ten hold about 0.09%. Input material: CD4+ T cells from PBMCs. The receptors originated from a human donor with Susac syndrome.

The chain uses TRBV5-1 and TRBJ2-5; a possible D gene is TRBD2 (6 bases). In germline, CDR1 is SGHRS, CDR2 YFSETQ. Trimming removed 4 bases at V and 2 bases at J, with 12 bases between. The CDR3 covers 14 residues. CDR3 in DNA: TGCGCCAGCAGCCCTACGGGGGAGCAAGAGACCCAGTACTTC. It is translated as CASSPTGEQETQYF.

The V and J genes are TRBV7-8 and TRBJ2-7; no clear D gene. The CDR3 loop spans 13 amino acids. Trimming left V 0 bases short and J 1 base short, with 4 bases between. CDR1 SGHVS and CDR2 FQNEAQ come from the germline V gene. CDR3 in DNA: TGTGCCAGCAGCTTAGCGCTATCCTACGAGCAGTACTTC. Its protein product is CASSLALSYEQYF.

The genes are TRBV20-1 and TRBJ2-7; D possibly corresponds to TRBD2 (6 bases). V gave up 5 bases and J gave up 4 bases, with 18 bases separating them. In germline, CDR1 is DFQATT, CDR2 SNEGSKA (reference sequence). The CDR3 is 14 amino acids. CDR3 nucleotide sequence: TGCAGTGCTCTAGGTGTCGCGGGACGGTACGAGCAGTACTTC. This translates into CSALGVAGRYEQYF.

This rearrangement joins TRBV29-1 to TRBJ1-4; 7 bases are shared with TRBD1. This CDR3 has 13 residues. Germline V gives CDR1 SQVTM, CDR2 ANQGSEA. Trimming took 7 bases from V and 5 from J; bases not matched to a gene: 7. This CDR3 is CSARTGPNEKLFF. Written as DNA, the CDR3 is TGCAGCGCTAGGACAGGTCCGAATGAAAAACTGTTTTTT.

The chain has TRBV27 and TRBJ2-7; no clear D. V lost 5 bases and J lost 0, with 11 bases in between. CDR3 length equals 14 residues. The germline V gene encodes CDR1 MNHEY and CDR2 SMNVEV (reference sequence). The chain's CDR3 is CASSRGWSSYEQYF. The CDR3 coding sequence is TGTGCCAGCAGTCGTGGGTGGAGCTCCTACGAGCAGTACTTC.

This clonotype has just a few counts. DNA of the CDR3: TGTGCCAGCAGCTTGATGGGGGATCAGCCCCAGCATTTT. As protein: CASSLMGDQPQHF. The gene calls are TRBV11-2 and TRBJ1-5, with a possible D match to TRBD1 (5 bases). Per the germline V gene, CDR1 is SGHAT and CDR2 is FQNNGV. V dropped 3 bases and J dropped 5 bases, with 8 bases sitting between them. The CDR3 is 13 residues long.

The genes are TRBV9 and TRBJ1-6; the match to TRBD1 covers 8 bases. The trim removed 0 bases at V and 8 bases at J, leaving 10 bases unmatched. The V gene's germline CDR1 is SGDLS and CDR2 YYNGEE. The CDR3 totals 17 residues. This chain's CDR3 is CASSVGVTGQVDSPLHF. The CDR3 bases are TGTGCCAGCAGCGTAGGAGTAACGGGACAGGTTGATTCACCCCTCCACTTT.

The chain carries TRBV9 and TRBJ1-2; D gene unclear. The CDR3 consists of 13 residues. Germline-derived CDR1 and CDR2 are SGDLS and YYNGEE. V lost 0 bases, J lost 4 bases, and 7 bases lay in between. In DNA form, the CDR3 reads TGTGCCAGCAGCGTAGGGACGGGCTATGGCTACACCTTC. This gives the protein CASSVGTGYGYTF.

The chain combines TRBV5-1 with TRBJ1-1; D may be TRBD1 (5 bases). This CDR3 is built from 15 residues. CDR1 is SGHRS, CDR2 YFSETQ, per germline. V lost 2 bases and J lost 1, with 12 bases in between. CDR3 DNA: TGCGCCAGCAGCTTTGACAGTTCTTCGAACACTGAAGCTTTCTTT. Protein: CASSFDSSSNTEAFF. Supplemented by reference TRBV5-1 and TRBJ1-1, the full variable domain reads KAGVTQTPRYLIKTRGQQVTLSCSPISGHRSVSWYQQTPGQGLQFLFEYFSETQRNKGNFPGRFSGRQFSNSRSEMNVSTLELGDSALYLCASSFDSSSNTEAFFGQGTRLTVV.

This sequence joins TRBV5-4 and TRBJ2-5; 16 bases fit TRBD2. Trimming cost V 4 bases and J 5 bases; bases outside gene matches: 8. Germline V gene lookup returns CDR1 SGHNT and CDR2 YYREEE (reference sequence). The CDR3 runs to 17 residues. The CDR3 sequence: CASSPGLAGGPEETQYF. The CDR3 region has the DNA TGTGCCAGCAGCCCGGGACTAGCGGGAGGGCCGGAGGAGACCCAGTACTTC.

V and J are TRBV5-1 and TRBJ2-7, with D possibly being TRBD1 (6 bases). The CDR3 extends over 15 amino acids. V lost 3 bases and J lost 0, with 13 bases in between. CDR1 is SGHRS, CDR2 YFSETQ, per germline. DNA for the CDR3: TGCGCCAGCAGCTCGACAGGACAGCCCTCCTACGAGCAGTACTTC. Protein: CASSSTGQPSYEQYF.

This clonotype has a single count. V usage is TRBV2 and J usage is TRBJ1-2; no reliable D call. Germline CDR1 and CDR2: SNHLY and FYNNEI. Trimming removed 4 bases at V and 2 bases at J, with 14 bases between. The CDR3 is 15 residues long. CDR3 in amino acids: CASSVVTPLNYGYTF. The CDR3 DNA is TGTGCCAGCAGTGTGGTGACACCATTGAACTATGGCTACACCTTC.

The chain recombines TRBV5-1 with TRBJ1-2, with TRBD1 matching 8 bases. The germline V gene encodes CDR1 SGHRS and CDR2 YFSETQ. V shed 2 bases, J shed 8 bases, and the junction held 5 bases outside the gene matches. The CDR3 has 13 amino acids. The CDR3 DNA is TGCGCCAGCAGCTTCAACGGACAGGGAGGCTACACCTTC. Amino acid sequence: CASSFNGQGGYTF.

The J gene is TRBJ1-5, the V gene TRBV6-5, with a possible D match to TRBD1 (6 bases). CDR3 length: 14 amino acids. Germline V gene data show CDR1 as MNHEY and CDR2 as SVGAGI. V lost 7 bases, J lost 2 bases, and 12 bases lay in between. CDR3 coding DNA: TGTGCCAGCAAATCAGGGGCAGGCAATCAGCCCCAGCATTTT. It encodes CASKSGAGNQPQHF.

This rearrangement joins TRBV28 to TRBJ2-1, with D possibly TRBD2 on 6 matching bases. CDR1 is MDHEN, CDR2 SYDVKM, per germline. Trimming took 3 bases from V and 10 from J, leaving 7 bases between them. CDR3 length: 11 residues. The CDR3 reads CASSLLAEQFF. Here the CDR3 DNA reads TGTGCCAGCAGTTTGCTAGCGGAGCAGTTCTTC. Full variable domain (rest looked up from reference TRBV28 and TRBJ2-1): DVKVTQSSRYLVKRTGEKVFLECVQDMDHENMFWYRQDPGLGLRLIYFSYDVKMKEKGDIPEGYSVSREKKERFSLILESASTNQTSMYLCASSLLAEQFFGPGTRLTVL.

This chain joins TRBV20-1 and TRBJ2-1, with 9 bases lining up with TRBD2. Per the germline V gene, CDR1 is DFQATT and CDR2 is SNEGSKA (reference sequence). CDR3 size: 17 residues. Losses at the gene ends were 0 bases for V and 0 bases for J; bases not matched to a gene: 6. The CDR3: CSARDPSGRSSYNEQFF. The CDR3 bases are TGCAGTGCTAGAGATCCGAGCGGGAGGAGCTCCTACAATGAGCAGTTCTTC.

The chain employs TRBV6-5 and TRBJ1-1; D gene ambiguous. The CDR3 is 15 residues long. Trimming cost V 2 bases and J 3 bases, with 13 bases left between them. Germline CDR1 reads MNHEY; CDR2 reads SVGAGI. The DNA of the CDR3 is TGTGCCAGCAGTTACCGAGGGAGGGATCACACTGAAGCTTTCTTT. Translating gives CASSYRGRDHTEAFF.

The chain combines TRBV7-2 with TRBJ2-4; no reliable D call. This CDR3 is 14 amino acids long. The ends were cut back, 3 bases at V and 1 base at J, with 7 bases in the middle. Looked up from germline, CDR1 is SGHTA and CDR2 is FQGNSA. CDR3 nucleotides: TGTGCCAGCAGCTTCCTGAGGGCCAAAAACATTCAGTACTTC. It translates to CASSFLRAKNIQYF.

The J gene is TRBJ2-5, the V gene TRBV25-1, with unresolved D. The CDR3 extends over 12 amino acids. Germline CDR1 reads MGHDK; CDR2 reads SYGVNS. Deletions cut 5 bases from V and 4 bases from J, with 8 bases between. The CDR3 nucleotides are TGTGCCAGCAGTATAACCCCAGAGACCCAGTACTTC. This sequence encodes CASSITPETQYF.

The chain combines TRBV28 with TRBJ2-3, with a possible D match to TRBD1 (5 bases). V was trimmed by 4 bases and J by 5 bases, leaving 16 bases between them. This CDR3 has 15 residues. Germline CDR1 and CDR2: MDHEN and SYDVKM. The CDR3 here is CASSSVGDGKDTQYF. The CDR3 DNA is TGTGCCAGCAGTTCAGTAGGGGATGGAAAAGATACGCAGTATTTT.

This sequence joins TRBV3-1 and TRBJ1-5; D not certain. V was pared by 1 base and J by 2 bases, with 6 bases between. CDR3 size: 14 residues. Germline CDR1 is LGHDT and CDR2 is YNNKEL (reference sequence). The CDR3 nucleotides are TGTGCCAGCAGCCAAGCTCACGGCAATCAGCCCCAGCATTTT. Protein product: CASSQAHGNQPQHF.

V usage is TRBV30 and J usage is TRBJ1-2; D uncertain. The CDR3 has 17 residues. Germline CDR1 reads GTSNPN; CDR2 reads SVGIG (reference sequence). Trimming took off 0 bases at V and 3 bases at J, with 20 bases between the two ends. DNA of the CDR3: TGTGCCTGGAGTGTACCCTTCCGGTTGCAACGACACTATGGCTACACCTTC. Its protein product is CAWSVPFRLQRHYGYTF.

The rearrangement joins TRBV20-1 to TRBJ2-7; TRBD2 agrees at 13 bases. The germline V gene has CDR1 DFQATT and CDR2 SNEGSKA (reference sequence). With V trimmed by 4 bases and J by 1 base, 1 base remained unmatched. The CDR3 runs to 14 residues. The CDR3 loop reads CSAMGLAGSYEQYF. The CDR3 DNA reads TGCAGTGCTATGGGACTAGCGGGATCCTACGAGCAGTACTTC.

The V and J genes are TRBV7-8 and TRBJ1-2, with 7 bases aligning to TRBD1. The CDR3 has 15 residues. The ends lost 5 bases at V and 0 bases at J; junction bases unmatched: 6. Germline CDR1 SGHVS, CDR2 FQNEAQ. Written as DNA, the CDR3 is TGTGCCAGCAGCGACAGGGAGACGTCTAACTATGGCTACACCTTC. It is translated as CASSDRETSNYGYTF.

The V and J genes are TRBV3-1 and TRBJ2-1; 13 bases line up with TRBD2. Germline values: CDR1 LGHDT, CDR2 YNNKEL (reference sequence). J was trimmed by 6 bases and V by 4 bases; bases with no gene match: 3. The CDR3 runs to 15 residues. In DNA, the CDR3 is TGTGCCAGCAGCCCCACTAGCGGGGGGGCCAATGAGCAGTTCTTC. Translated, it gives CASSPTSGGANEQFF.

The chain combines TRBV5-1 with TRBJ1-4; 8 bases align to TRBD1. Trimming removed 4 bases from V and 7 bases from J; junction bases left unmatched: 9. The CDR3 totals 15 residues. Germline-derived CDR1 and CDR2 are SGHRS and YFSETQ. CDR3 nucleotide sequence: TGCGCCAGCAGCCAAGGACAGGGCCAAGGTGAAAAACTGTTTTTT. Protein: CASSQGQGQGEKLFF. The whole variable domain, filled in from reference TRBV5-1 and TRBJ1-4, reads KAGVTQTPRYLIKTRGQQVTLSCSPISGHRSVSWYQQTPGQGLQFLFEYFSETQRNKGNFPGRFSGRQFSNSRSEMNVSTLELGDSALYLCASSQGQGQGEKLFFGSGTQLSVL.

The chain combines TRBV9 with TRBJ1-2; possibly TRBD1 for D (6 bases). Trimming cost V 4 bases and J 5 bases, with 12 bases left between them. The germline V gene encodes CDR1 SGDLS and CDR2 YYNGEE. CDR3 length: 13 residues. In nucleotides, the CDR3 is TGTGCCAGCAGCATCTCAGGGGAATATGGCTACACCTTC. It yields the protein CASSISGEYGYTF.

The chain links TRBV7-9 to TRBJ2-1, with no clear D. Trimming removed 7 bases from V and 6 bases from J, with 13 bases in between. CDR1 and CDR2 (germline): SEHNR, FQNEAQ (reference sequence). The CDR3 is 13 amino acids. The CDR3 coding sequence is TGTGCCAGCACCTCTGTGGGCAGCAATGAGCAGTTCTTC. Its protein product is CASTSVGSNEQFF.

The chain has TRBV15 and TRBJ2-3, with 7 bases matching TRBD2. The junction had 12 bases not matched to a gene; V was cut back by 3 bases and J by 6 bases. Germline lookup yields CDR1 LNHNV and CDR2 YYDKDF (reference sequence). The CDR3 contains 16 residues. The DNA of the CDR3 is TGTGCCACCAGCAGTACCCTCACGGGGGGTTCGGATACGCAGTATTTT. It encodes CATSSTLTGGSDTQYF.

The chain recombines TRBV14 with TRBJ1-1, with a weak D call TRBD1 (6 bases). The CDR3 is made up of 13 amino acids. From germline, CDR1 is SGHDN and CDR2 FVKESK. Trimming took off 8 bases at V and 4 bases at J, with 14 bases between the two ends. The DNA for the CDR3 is TGTGCCAGCGCAGCCCCCAGGGGCACTGAAGCTTTCTTT. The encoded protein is CASAAPRGTEAFF. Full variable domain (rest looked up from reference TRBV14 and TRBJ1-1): EAGVTQFPSHSVIEKGQTVTLRCDPISGHDNLYWYRRVMGKEIKFLLHFVKESKQDESGMPNNRFLAERTGGTYSTLKVQPAELEDSGVYFCASAAPRGTEAFFGQGTRLTVV.